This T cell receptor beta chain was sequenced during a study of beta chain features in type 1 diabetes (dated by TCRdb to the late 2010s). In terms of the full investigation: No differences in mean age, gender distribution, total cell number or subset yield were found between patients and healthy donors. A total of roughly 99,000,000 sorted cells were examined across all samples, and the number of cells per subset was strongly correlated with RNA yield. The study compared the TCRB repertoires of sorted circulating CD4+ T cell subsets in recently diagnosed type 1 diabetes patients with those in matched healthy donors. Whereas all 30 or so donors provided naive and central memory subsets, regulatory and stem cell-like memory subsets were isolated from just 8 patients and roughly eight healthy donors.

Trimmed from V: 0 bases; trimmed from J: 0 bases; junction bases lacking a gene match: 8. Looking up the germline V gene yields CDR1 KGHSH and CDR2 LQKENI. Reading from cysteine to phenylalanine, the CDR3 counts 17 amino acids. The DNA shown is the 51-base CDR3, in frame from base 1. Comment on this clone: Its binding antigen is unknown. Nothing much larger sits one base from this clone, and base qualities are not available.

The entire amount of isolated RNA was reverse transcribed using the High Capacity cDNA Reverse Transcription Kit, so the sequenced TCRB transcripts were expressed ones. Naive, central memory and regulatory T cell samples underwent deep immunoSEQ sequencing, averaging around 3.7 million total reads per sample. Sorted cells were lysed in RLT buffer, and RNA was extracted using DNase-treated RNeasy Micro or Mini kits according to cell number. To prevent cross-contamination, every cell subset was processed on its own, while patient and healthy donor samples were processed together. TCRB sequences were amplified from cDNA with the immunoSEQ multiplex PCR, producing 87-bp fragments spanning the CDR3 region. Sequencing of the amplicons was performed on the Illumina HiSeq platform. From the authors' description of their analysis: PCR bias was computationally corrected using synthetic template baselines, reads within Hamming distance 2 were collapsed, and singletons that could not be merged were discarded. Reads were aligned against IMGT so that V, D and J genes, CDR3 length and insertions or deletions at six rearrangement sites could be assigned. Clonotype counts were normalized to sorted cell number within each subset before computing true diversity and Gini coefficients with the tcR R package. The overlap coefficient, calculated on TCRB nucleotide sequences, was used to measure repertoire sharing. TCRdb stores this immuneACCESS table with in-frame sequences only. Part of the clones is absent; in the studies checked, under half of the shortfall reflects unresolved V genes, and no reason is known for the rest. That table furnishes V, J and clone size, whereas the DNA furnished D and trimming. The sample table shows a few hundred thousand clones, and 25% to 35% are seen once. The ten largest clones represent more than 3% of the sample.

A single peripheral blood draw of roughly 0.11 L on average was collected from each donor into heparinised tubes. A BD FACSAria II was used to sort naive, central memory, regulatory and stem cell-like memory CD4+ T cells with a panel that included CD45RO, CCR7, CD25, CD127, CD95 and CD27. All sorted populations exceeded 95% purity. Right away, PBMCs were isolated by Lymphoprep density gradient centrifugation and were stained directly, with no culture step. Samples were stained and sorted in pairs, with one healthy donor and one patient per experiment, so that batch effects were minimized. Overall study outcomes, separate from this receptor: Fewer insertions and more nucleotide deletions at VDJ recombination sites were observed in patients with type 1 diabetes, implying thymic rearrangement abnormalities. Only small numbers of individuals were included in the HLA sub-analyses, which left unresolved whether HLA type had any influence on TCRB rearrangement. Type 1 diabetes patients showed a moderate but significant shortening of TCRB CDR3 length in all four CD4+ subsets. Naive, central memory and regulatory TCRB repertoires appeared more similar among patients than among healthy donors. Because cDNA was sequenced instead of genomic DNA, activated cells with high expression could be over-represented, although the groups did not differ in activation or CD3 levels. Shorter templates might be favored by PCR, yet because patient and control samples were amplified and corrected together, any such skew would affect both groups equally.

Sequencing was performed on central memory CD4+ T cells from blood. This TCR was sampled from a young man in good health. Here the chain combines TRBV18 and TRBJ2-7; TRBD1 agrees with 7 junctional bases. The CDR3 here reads CASSPPLRDRDSYEQYF. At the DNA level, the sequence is TGTGCCAGCTCACCACCGCTCCGGGACAGAGACTCCTACGAGCAGTACTTC.